This TCR beta chain was sequenced during a study of T cell responses to AZD1222 COVID-19 vaccine. Profiling relied on immunoSEQ multiplex PCR, and the TCRdb table lists in-frame clones only, not all of them. Here the sample spans approximately 130,000 clones, 80% to 90% being singletons. V lost 5 bases, J lost 3 bases, and 11 bases lay in between. This CDR3 is 13 amino acids long. Germline CDR1 reads MNHEY; CDR2 reads SMNVEV (reference sequence). This rearrangement joins TRBV27 to TRBJ2-7; tentative D call: TRBD1 (5 bases). This TCR derives from an adult who received the AZD1222 COVID-19 vaccine. This material consisted of peripheral blood, taken 28 days after the second AZD1222 dose. As DNA, the CDR3 is TGTGCCAGCAGTCTCTATCAGGGCTACGAGCAGTACTTC. As protein: CASSLYQGYEQYF.